The rows below give T cell receptor beta chains drawn from one sample of a study of OX40 agonist ivuxolimab in advanced cancers. Sequencing was performed with immunoSEQ multiplex PCR; in TCRdb, only in-frame clones are kept and a portion is missing. The repertoire holds tens of thousands of clones, with about 86% as singletons. The specimen was CD4+ or CD8+ T cells sorted from blood, collected in a trial of the OX40 agonist ivuxolimab. The receptors were gathered from an adult with an advanced solid tumor such as melanoma, head and neck, liver or kidney cancer. Each CDR3 is given with its conserved first and last residue. The D gene is left open where the match is weak.

TRBJ2-1	.	TRBV14	CASSDLYRESSYNEQFF	TGTGCCAGCAGCGACCTTTACAGGGAAAGCTCCTACAATGAGCAGTTCTTC
TRBJ1-2	.	TRBV23-1	CASSQTGGSGYTF	TGCGCCAGCAGTCAAACGGGGGGGTCGGGGTACACCTTC
TRBJ1-2	.	TRBV9	CASSGQVSNYGYTF	TGTGCCAGCAGCGGACAGGTCTCTAACTATGGCTACACCTTC
TRBJ2-1	TRBD2	TRBV7-6	CASSLSTSGTRLSEQFF	TGTGCCAGCAGCTTATCCACTAGCGGGACGAGGTTATCTGAGCAGTTCTTC
TRBJ1-2	.	TRBV25-1	CASRAGDRAWYGYTF	TGTGCCAGCAGGGCGGGGGACCGGGCGTGGTATGGCTACACCTTC
TRBJ1-5	TRBD1	TRBV2	CASTPTGGHNQPQHF	TGTGCCAGCACCCCGACAGGGGGGCACAATCAGCCCCAGCATTTT
TRBJ2-1	TRBD2	TRBV6-5	CASSYSGGYNEQFF	TGTGCCAGCAGTTACAGCGGGGGTTACAATGAGCAGTTCTTC
TRBJ2-7	TRBD2	TRBV27	CASRLAGGVYEQYF	TGTGCCAGCAGACTAGCGGGAGGTGTCTACGAGCAGTACTTC
TRBJ1-5	.	TRBV30	CAWSRRSNQPQHF	TGTGCCTGGAGTCGGCGGAGCAATCAGCCCCAGCATTTT
TRBJ2-5	TRBD2	TRBV10-2	CASSLAGLQETQYF	TGCGCCAGCAGTTTAGCGGGGCTCCAAGAGACCCAGTACTTC